These 8 T cell receptor beta chains originate from one sample sequenced in a study of shared clonotypes between healthy human individuals. Naive CD8 cells lacked CD45RO, underwent positive selection for CCR7 and left out terminally differentiated effector memory CD45RA+ cells. The repertoire was sequenced with immunoSEQ multiplex PCR; TCRdb's copy has only in-frame clones and lacks some. This repertoire shows about 1.9 million clones, approximately 92% found once; its top ten account for more than 1.5%. The specimen sequenced was naive CD8+ T cells from PBMCs. Receptor source: a man aged 18 to 29 in good health. Some clones in this sample may be carry-over from other donors' samples.

This clone was recorded once. CDR3 sequence reads: CASSLVGPGNEQFF. The CDR3, as DNA: TGTGCCAGCAGCTTAGTCGGGCCGGGGAATGAGCAGTTCTTC. The gene calls are TRBV11-2 and TRBJ2-1; possible D gene TRBD2, 5 bases. This CDR3 has 14 residues. The germline V gene has CDR1 SGHAT and CDR2 FQNNGV. The V gene lost 1 base and the J gene lost 7 bases, with 11 bases spanning the gap.

The V call is TRBV19, the J call TRBJ2-1; 11 bases fit TRBD2. Per the germline V gene, CDR1 is LNHDA and CDR2 is SQIVND (reference sequence). V shed 6 bases, J shed 7 bases, and the junction held 8 bases outside the gene matches. The CDR3 consists of 15 residues. The CDR3 spells CASRITSGSQNEQFF. DNA for the CDR3: TGTGCCAGTAGAATAACTAGCGGGAGTCAAAATGAGCAGTTCTTC.

The chain uses TRBV6-5 and TRBJ1-2, with D possibly matching TRBD1 (5 bases). This CDR3 comprises 14 residues. Germline V gene data show CDR1 as MNHEY and CDR2 as SVGAGI. Trimming removed 1 base at V and 6 bases at J, with 12 bases between. The CDR3 reads CASSYLRGGDGYTF. Here the CDR3 DNA reads TGTGCCAGCAGTTACTTGAGGGGCGGGGATGGCTACACCTTC.

The chain joins TRBV27 to TRBJ1-5, with D maybe TRBD1 (6 bases). The V gene's germline CDR1 is MNHEY and CDR2 SMNVEV (reference sequence). The V end was cut by 4 bases, the J end by 0 bases, with 22 bases between. The CDR3 has 19 amino acids. The CDR3: CASSSYLGAGAPSNQPQHF. As DNA, the CDR3 is TGTGCCAGCAGTTCTTACCTGGGGGCAGGGGCACCTAGCAATCAGCCCCAGCATTTT.

The chain recombines TRBV11-2 with TRBJ2-2; TRBD1 agrees at 9 bases. The V segment lost 1 base and the J segment 7 bases; nucleotides outside the gene matches: 4. The CDR3 has 15 amino acids. CDR1 and CDR2 (germline): SGHAT, FQNNGV. Written as DNA, the CDR3 is TGTGCCAGCAGCTTAGTCGGGACAGGGTTCGGGGAGCTGTTTTTT. Translated, it gives CASSLVGTGFGELFF.

This rearrangement joins TRBV11-2 to TRBJ2-3; D is undetermined. CDR1 and CDR2 from the germline V gene are SGHAT and FQNNGV. This CDR3 comprises 14 residues. V was trimmed by 1 base and J by 9 bases, leaving 14 bases between them. CDR3 bases: TGTGCCAGCAGCTTAGGTTCAGGATCGTTCACGCAGTATTTT. Its translation: CASSLGSGSFTQYF.

Regarding this clone: The sample has other DNA sequences that encode this CDR3 too. V is TRBV14 and J is TRBJ2-7, with 8 positions matching TRBD2. Germline V gene lookup returns CDR1 SGHDN and CDR2 FVKESK. This CDR3 contains 14 residues. The V and J ends lost 1 base and 3 bases, in that order; junction bases with no gene match: 2. The CDR3 reads CASSQGRGGYEQYF. The CDR3 DNA follows: TGTGCCAGCAGCCAAGGTCGGGGGGGCTACGAGCAGTACTTC.

The chain's CDR3 is CASSSSGVREQYF. The CDR3 nucleotides are TGTGCCAGCAGCTCCTCGGGGGTTAGGGAGCAGTACTTC. This chain connects TRBV9 to TRBJ2-7, with TRBD2 as a possible D gene (6 bases). The germline V and J ends were trimmed by 4 bases and 7 bases, with 15 bases remaining between them. Germline CDR1 reads SGDLS; CDR2 reads YYNGEE. The CDR3 is made up of 13 amino acids. Combining the CDR3 with reference TRBV9 and TRBJ2-7 gives the whole variable domain DSGVTQTPKHLITATGQRVTLRCSPRSGDLSVYWYQQSLDQGLQFLIQYYNGEERAKGNILERFSAQQFPDLHSELNLSSLELGDSALYFCASSSSGVREQYFGPGTRLTVT.